This T cell receptor beta chain was captured in a study of neurological immune-mediated disorders. In every sequencing run, more than 170 million TCR-beta sequences were generated from 15-18 subjects. One entry per CDR3 protein results from TCRdb running MiXCR on the 5' RACE reads. The profile shows 60,000 or so distinct CDR3 sequences, about 3.3% of them singletons. Deletions cut 0 bases from V and 8 bases from J, with 9 bases between. This CDR3 comprises 14 residues. Germline CDR1 and CDR2: SGDLS and YYNGEE. General study findings and limits: No CDR3 amino acid sequences were shared by expanded clones across subjects, suggesting private repertoires in all groups. Phylogenetic grouping assigned the repertoires of 18 of 34 multiple sclerosis patients to a single related-CDR3 cluster, which may represent a signature.

Unsorted libraries were prepared from 2 million PBMCs that had been stored at -80 C. This clonotype was seen many times. What it binds is not known. The sample was PBMCs. The J gene is TRBJ1-6, the V gene TRBV9; D gene ambiguous. This sequence was found in a woman in her sixties or seventies with multiple sclerosis. CDR3 protein: CASSVERRYSPLHF. The DNA of the CDR3 is TGTGCCAGCAGCGTAGAGAGACGGTATTCACCCCTCCACTTT.